This is a list of T cell receptor beta chains from one sample in a study of T cells in tumors after PD-1 blockade. Libraries were prepared by immunoSEQ multiplex PCR; TCRdb keeps only in-frame clonotypes and omits some of them. This table holds roughly 48,000 clones, about 84% found once. The starting material was PBMCs, obtained before anti-PD-1 treatment. These receptor sequences come from a human donor with basal cell carcinoma. Both conserved end residues are part of each CDR3. D genes are given only for firm matches. The size field is filled for only some rows; it gives once, few, many or a size class.

- | TRBJ1-2 | TRBV19 | TRBD1 | TGTGCCAGTAGTATGGGGACAGGGGTGGCCACCTTC | CASSMGTGVATF
- | TRBJ2-7 | TRBV11-3 | TRBD1 | TGTGCCAGCAGCCTAGGACAGGGTAGCGAGCAGTACTTC | CASSLGQGSEQYF
- | TRBJ2-7 | TRBV30 | TRBD2 | TGTGCCTGGAGCACTCCGGGACTAGCGGGGGGATTTAGAGAGCAGTACTTC | CAWSTPGLAGGFREQYF
- | TRBJ2-5 | TRBV10-1 | TRBD1 | TGCGCCAGCAGCCCACAGGGGCGAGAGACCCAGTACTTC | CASSPQGRETQYF
- | TRBJ1-4 | TRBV2 | TRBD1 | TGTGCCAGCATTTGGGACAGGGATAATGAAAAACTGTTTTTT | CASIWDRDNEKLFF
- | TRBJ1-2 | TRBV12-3/TRBV12-4 | TRBD1 | TGTGCCAGCAGTTCGGCAGGGGGCGGCTACACCTTC | CASSSAGGGYTF
- | TRBJ1-6 | TRBV9 | - | TGTGCCAGCAGCGAGACAGTTATAGATAATTCACCCCTCCACTTT | CASSETVIDNSPLHF
- | TRBJ1-6 | TRBV7-2 | - | TGTGCCAGCAGCCGCACCGGGACGGCTTCGCTGTCCCTCCACTTT | CASSRTGTASLSLHF
- | TRBJ1-1 | TRBV6-5 | TRBD1 | TGTGCCAGCAGTTACAGGGGGCTGAGAGTGACTGAAGCTTTCTTT | CASSYRGLRVTEAFF
- | TRBJ2-2 | TRBV24-1 | - | TGTGCCACCAGTGATGCGGGACAGCTTGACACCGGGGAGCTGTTTTTT | CATSDAGQLDTGELFF
- | TRBJ1-2 | TRBV23-1 | - | TGCGCCAGCAGTCCCCCCCACGTCGGAGGAGTTAACTATGGCTACACCTTC | CASSPPHVGGVNYGYTF
- | TRBJ2-3 | TRBV7-9 | TRBD1 | TGTGCCAGCAGACGACAGGGGAGCACAGATACGCAGTATTTT | CASRRQGSTDTQYF
- | TRBJ2-7 | TRBV7-2 | TRBD1 | TGTGCCAGCAGCTTTCGCAGGGGGAACGAGCAGTACTTC | CASSFRRGNEQYF
- | TRBJ1-1 | TRBV6-6 | - | TGTGCCAGCAGTTTGACTTGGGGGAGCATGAACACTGAAGCTTTCTTT | CASSLTWGSMNTEAFF
- | TRBJ1-3 | TRBV3-1/TRBV3-2 | - | TGTGCCAGCAGCCCACGGACGGGGAGGTCTGGAAACACCATATATTTT | CASSPRTGRSGNTIYF
- | TRBJ2-7 | TRBV6-6 | - | TGTGCCAGCAGAGACATAGGTCCATTGGGGGAGCAGTACTTC | CASRDIGPLGEQYF
- | TRBJ2-7 | TRBV6-6 | TRBD2 | TGTGCCAGCAGTTACTGGGCTAGCGGGGGGGACTACGAGCAGTACTTC | CASSYWASGGDYEQYF
- | TRBJ2-1 | TRBV7-8 | TRBD1 | TGTGCCAGCAGCTTAGGTGACAGGGTTTACAATGAGCAGTTCTTC | CASSLGDRVYNEQFF
- | TRBJ2-2 | TRBV5-1 | - | TGCGCCAGCAGCTTGGGACCACACACCGGGGAGCTGTTTTTT | CASSLGPHTGELFF
- | TRBJ2-7 | TRBV10-1 | TRBD2 | TGCGCCAGCAGTGACCCTGGGGCTAGCGGGGCTTTCTACGAGCAGTACTTC | CASSDPGASGAFYEQYF
- | TRBJ1-5 | TRBV6-1 | TRBD1 | TGTGCCAGCAGTGAAAAGGACAGGACCTTCAAAAGCAATCAGCCCCAGCATTTT | CASSEKDRTFKSNQPQHF
few | TRBJ1-4 | TRBV5-1 | - | TGCGCCAGCAGCTATAGGGATAATGAAAAACTGTTTTTT | CASSYRDNEKLFF
few | TRBJ1-3 | TRBV6-6 | - | TGTGCCAGCACCTTCAGGGGTTCCTCTGGAAACACCATATATTTT | CASTFRGSSGNTIYF
- | TRBJ1-4 | TRBV3-1/TRBV3-2 | - | TGTGCCAGCAGCCATCAAACAGGAGCAACTAATGAAAAACTGTTTTTT | CASSHQTGATNEKLFF
- | TRBJ2-7 | TRBV27 | - | TGTGCCAGCAGCTCCTTAGGGGGGAGCTCCTACGAGCAGTACTTC | CASSSLGGSSYEQYF
- | TRBJ1-1 | TRBV19 | TRBD1 | TGTGCCAGTAGTCCTGTCCGGGACAGGGTCACTGAAGCTTTCTTT | CASSPVRDRVTEAFF
- | TRBJ2-3 | TRBV9 | - | TGTGCCAGCAGCCCCCTCTCGGGGGGCCCCGGGGATACGCAGTATTTT | CASSPLSGGPGDTQYF
- | TRBJ2-3 | TRBV2 | TRBD2 | TGTGCCAGCAGGCCACTAAGCGGGGGGCGGGCAGATACGCAGTATTTT | CASRPLSGGRADTQYF
- | TRBJ1-6 | TRBV5-5 | TRBD1 | TGTGCCAGCAGCGGGGACAGGGTTGACTCACCCCTCCACTTT | CASSGDRVDSPLHF
- | TRBJ1-1 | TRBV6-5 | TRBD1 | TGTGCCAGCAGGGCTGACAGGGCCTCCAACGAGGCTTTCTTT | CASRADRASNEAFF
- | TRBJ1-1 | TRBV12-3/TRBV12-4 | - | TGTGCCATAAGTCGGGCGAACACTGAAGCTTTCTTT | CAISRANTEAFF
- | TRBJ1-4 | TRBV7-6 | TRBD1 | TGTGCCAGCAGCTTAGCCGGGACAGATAATGAAAAACTGTTTTTT | CASSLAGTDNEKLFF
- | TRBJ1-1 | TRBV12-3/TRBV12-4 | - | TGTGCCAGCAGTATCGGGACGAACTCTGAAGCTTTCTTT | CASSIGTNSEAFF
- | TRBJ2-5 | TRBV6-5 | - | TGTGCCAGCAGTTACTCGCCTATCCAAGAGACCCAGTACTTC | CASSYSPIQETQYF
- | TRBJ2-3 | TRBV14 | - | TGTGCCAGCAGCCAGGCGACTAGTAAGGCCCCAGATACGCAGTATTTT | CASSQATSKAPDTQYF
- | TRBJ1-1 | TRBV25-1 | - | TGTGCCAGCAGTGCGAACACTGAAGCTTTCTTT | CASSANTEAFF
- | TRBJ1-6 | TRBV6-2/TRBV6-3 | - | TGTGCCAGCAGTAATCCGACCGGGAGAAATTCACCCCTCCACTTT | CASSNPTGRNSPLHF
- | TRBJ2-1 | TRBV19 | - | TGTGCCAGTACCTATTCGGGGGATGAGCAGTTCTTC | CASTYSGDEQFF
- | TRBJ1-6 | TRBV3-1/TRBV3-2 | - | TGTGCCAGCAGCCCAGAAGTATGGGTCGAAAATTCACCCCTCCACTTT | CASSPEVWVENSPLHF
- | TRBJ1-2 | TRBV14 | - | TGTGCCAGCAGCCAAATAGAGTTTGGGAACTATGGCTACACCTTC | CASSQIEFGNYGYTF
- | TRBJ1-3 | TRBV9 | TRBD1 | TGTGCCAGCAGCGTTATGGGGGAGGGGGCTAACTCTGGAAACACCATATATTTT | CASSVMGEGANSGNTIYF
once | TRBJ2-7 | TRBV27 | - | TGTGCCAGCAGTTTAATTTATAGCGGAACCGAGCAGTACTTC | CASSLIYSGTEQYF
few | TRBJ1-5 | TRBV7-9 | TRBD1 | TGTGCCAGCAGCTCGACAGGGAAGAATCAGCCCCAGCATTTT | CASSSTGKNQPQHF
- | TRBJ1-5 | TRBV9 | - | TGTGCCAGCAGCCCAGGGACAAGTAGCAATCAGCCCCAGCATTTT | CASSPGTSSNQPQHF
- | TRBJ1-1 | TRBV3-1/TRBV3-2 | TRBD1 | TGTGCCAGCAGCCAAGTACAGGGGGCGAGCACTGAAGCTTTCTTT | CASSQVQGASTEAFF
- | TRBJ2-2 | TRBV24-1 | - | TGTGCCACCAGTGGATCGAGCGGCTACACCGGGGAGCTGTTTTTT | CATSGSSGYTGELFF
- | TRBJ2-2 | TRBV5-1 | TRBD2 | TGCGCCAGCAGCTCTACCCCTAGCGGGGGCGGCGGGGAGCTGTTTTTT | CASSSTPSGGGGELFF
- | TRBJ1-1 | TRBV6-5 | - | TGTGCCAGCACCACCCCGGTGGGTGACACTGAAGCTTTCTTT | CASTTPVGDTEAFF
few | TRBJ1-1 | TRBV3-1/TRBV3-2 | - | TGTGCCAGCAGCCAAGAGACGGATAACACTGAAGCTTTCTTT | CASSQETDNTEAFF
- | TRBJ2-2 | TRBV6-2/TRBV6-3 | TRBD2 | TGTGCCAGCAGCCGACGACTAGCGGGGGGAACCGGGGAGCTGTTTTTT | CASSRRLAGGTGELFF
once | TRBJ2-2 | TRBV6-6 | - | TGTGCCAGCAGAGCCGGGGGGAACACCGGGGAGCTGTTTTTT | CASRAGGNTGELFF
- | TRBJ1-5 | TRBV5-3 | - | TGTGCCAGAAGCTTGGGACAGCTCAATCAGCCCCAGCATTTT | CARSLGQLNQPQHF
- | TRBJ2-2 | TRBV5-6 | - | TGTGCCAGCAGCTTGGAGGGGGACCGAAGGGCTGGGGAGCTGTTTTTT | CASSLEGDRRAGELFF
- | TRBJ2-3 | TRBV6-5 | - | TGTGCCAGCAGTTACGGGGGTAAGAGCACAGATACGCAGTATTTT | CASSYGGKSTDTQYF
- | TRBJ1-5 | TRBV19 | - | TGTGCCAGTAGTATTCTGGCTAGCAATCAGCCCCAGCATTTT | CASSILASNQPQHF
- | TRBJ1-4 | TRBV6-5 | TRBD1 | TGTGCCAGCAGCGGACAGGGGGTTTACGAAAAACTGTTTTTT | CASSGQGVYEKLFF
- | TRBJ2-7 | TRBV6-6 | TRBD1 | TGTGCCAGCAGTTACTGGGGGGACAGGAGAACCCTGCAGTACTTC | CASSYWGDRRTLQYF
- | TRBJ2-7 | TRBV6-5 | - | TGTGCCAGCAGTTATCCCGTCTCCTACGAGCAGTACTTC | CASSYPVSYEQYF
- | TRBJ2-3 | TRBV2 | - | TGTGCCAGCACCGATGGACTGGGTGATACGCAGTATTTT | CASTDGLGDTQYF
- | TRBJ2-1 | TRBV5-1 | TRBD2 | TGCGCCAGCAGAGACGGGGGGTCGTCCTACAATGAGCAGTTCTTC | CASRDGGSSYNEQFF